The entry that follows covers one T cell receptor (beta chain) sequence. Its antigen remains unidentified. Each CDR3 protein is one row after TCRdb ran MiXCR on the reads. Counted here are about 310,000 distinct CDR3 sequences, about 25% occurring once; the ten biggest clones make up more than 10%. CDR1 GTSNPN and CDR2 SVGIG come from the germline V gene (reference sequence). Trimming removed 3 bases from V and 1 base from J, with 12 bases in between. This CDR3 is 14 amino acids long. This entry comes from a study of T cell repertoires in cytomegalovirus infection. Study-wide background: The study used recently identified HLA-C-restricted and well-studied HLA-B-restricted CMV epitopes.

Study results and caveats: Frequencies of public TCR beta families were cumulated, and this identified carriers of CMV plus the relevant HLA. HLA-C-restricted CMV clonotypes gave the most frequent clonotype in two of eight donors.

The sample was cultured PBMCs, taken from culture after CMV antigen stimulation. The TCR originated in a human donor in good health (CMV status not recorded). Some clones in this sample may be carry-over from other donors' samples. The J gene is TRBJ1-1, the V gene TRBV30; D might be TRBD1 (5 bases). The CDR3 protein is CAWRVGGANTEAFF. The CDR3 region has the DNA TGTGCCTGGAGGGTAGGCGGGGCGAACACTGAAGCTTTCTTT.